One sample yielded the 29 T cell receptor beta chains listed below, sequenced in a study of vaccination and CD4 T cells after COVID-19. Treatment described: roughly ten-day PBMC culture with coronavirus spike peptide pools or control peptides (ViraFEST assay). An unexposed donor provided the CD4+ T cells, which were collected before the COVID-19 pandemic (2011-2018). The Oncomine TCR Beta short-read assay sequenced DNA from cultured CD4+ T cells. Once CD4+ T cells had been cultured, genomic DNA was extracted from them. TCRdb fed the PCR reads into MiXCR, producing one record per CDR3 protein. This sample yields 8,500 to 14,000 distinct CDR3 sequences, of which about two fifths are seen a single time; 20% to 25% belongs to the top ten. For these receptors, no antigen is known. Sequencing was performed on CD4+ T cells from blood, cultured in vitro. The receptors stem from a human donor in good health.

V gene TRBV5-5 combines with J gene TRBJ1-2, with 7 bases that match TRBD1. The V and J ends lost 4 bases and 3 bases, in that order; junction bases with no gene match: 9. Germline CDR1 and CDR2: SGHKS and YYEKEE (reference sequence). The CDR3 extends over 15 amino acids. Written as DNA, the CDR3 is TGTGCCAGCAGCCCCCACAGGGGCGTAGACTATGGCTACACCTTC. Protein sequence: CASSPHRGVDYGYTF.

This clonotype has only a few counts. This rearrangement joins TRBV6-1 to TRBJ1-6; D unclear. Germline V gene lookup returns CDR1 MNHNS and CDR2 SASEGT. The CDR3 loop spans 15 amino acids. Trimming cost V 3 bases and J 11 bases, with 17 bases left between them. The CDR3 spells CASSDPSMGGTPLHF. The CDR3 coding sequence is TGTGCCAGCAGTGATCCCTCAATGGGAGGGACACCCCTCCACTTT.

The chain recombines TRBV7-3 with TRBJ2-5; no clear D. Germline V lookup: CDR1 SGHTA, CDR2 FQGTGA. The V end was cut by 3 bases, the J end by 5 bases, with 13 bases between. The CDR3 contains 14 residues. The chain's CDR3 is CASSFRARLETQYF. The CDR3 bases are TGTGCCAGCAGCTTCCGGGCACGGCTTGAGACCCAGTACTTC. The variable domain in full, with the rest retrieved from reference TRBV7-3 and TRBJ2-5, is GAGVSQTPSNKVTEKGKYVELRCDPISGHTALYWYRQSLGQGPEFLIYFQGTGAADDSGLPNDRFFAVRPEGSVSTLKIQRTERGDSAVYLCASSFRARLETQYFGPGTRLLVL.

This clonotype appeared once. This chain connects TRBV6-5 to TRBJ2-2; 10 bases fit TRBD2. The CDR3 is 17 residues long. Germline loops: CDR1 MNHEY, CDR2 SVGAGI. J lost 0 bases, V lost 2 bases, and 3 bases had no gene match. CDR3 bases: TGTGCCAGCAGTTACGCGACTAGCGGGTCGAACACCGGGGAGCTGTTTTTT. Translation gives CASSYATSGSNTGELFF.

J is TRBJ2-1 and V is TRBV28; D unresolved. This CDR3 comprises 13 residues. The V and J ends lost 6 bases and 0 bases respectively, with 6 bases between them. Germline CDR1 MDHEN, CDR2 SYDVKM. The CDR3 DNA follows: TGTGCCAGCAGGGAACTCTCCTACAATGAGCAGTTCTTC. Translated: CASRELSYNEQFF. Based on the CDR3 plus reference TRBV28 and TRBJ2-1, the full variable domain is DVKVTQSSRYLVKRTGEKVFLECVQDMDHENMFWYRQDPGLGLRLIYFSYDVKMKEKGDIPEGYSVSREKKERFSLILESASTNQTSMYLCASRELSYNEQFFGPGTRLTVL.

This rearrangement joins TRBV6-4 to TRBJ2-3; D is unresolved. Deletions cut 0 bases from V and 4 bases from J, with 5 bases between. The CDR3 runs 13 residues. Germline V lookup: CDR1 MRHNA, CDR2 SNTAGT. The CDR3 region is CASSDSPPDTQYF. In nucleotides, the CDR3 is TGTGCCAGCAGTGACTCCCCCCCAGATACGCAGTATTTT.

The chain combines TRBV27 with TRBJ2-6, with D possibly matching TRBD1 (8 bases). V lost 0 bases, J lost 0 bases, and 15 bases lay in between. Germline CDR1 and CDR2: MNHEY and SMNVEV (reference sequence). CDR3 size: 19 residues. CDR3 protein: CASSLSRTGRDSGANVLTF. CDR3 nucleotide sequence: TGTGCCAGCAGTTTATCCAGGACAGGGAGGGACTCTGGGGCCAACGTCCTGACTTTC.

The J gene is TRBJ2-2, the V gene TRBV20-1; a weak D match, TRBD2 (5 bases). Germline values: CDR1 DFQATT, CDR2 SNEGSKA (reference sequence). There are 12 residues in the CDR3. The CDR3 sequence: CSVGKGTGELFF. The CDR3, as DNA: TGCAGCGTCGGGAAGGGCACCGGGGAGCTGTTTTTT.

This clonotype has a handful of counts. The chain uses TRBV28 and TRBJ1-5, with D maybe TRBD1 (6 bases). Trimming pared 2 bases from V and 9 bases from J, leaving 20 bases between. CDR1 and CDR2 from the germline V gene are MDHEN and SYDVKM. The CDR3 runs to 16 residues. In DNA, the CDR3 is TGTGCCAGCAGTTTAATCGCCAGGGGATGGAGTAGGCCCCAGCATTTT. It yields the protein CASSLIARGWSRPQHF.

The chain uses TRBV25-1 and TRBJ2-5; TRBD2 agrees at 13 bases. V trimming: 2 bases; J trimming: 5 bases; junction bases outside the gene matches: 11. Germline V gene sequence: CDR1 MGHDK, CDR2 SYGVNS. The CDR3 length is 18 residues. CDR3 protein: CASSEHKTGLAGRETQYF. CDR3 DNA: TGTGCCAGCAGTGAACATAAGACGGGACTAGCGGGAAGGGAGACCCAGTACTTC.

This clonotype was picked up a small number of times. The chain recombines TRBV7-2 with TRBJ1-2; unclear D gene. The CDR3 consists of 13 residues. Germline V CDR1 and CDR2: SGHTA, FQGNSA. Trimming pared 0 bases from V and 0 bases from J, leaving 2 bases between. CDR3 sequence: CASSLAANYGYTF. CDR3 nucleotides: TGTGCCAGCAGCTTAGCAGCTAACTATGGCTACACCTTC.

The rearrangement links TRBV20-1 to TRBJ2-1; 11 bases agree with TRBD2. CDR3 length equals 15 residues. CDR1 and CDR2 from the germline V gene are DFQATT and SNEGSKA (reference sequence). V lost 3 bases to trimming and J lost 5 bases; unmatched junction nucleotides: 6. This CDR3 is CSASGIAGGDNEQFF. The CDR3 nucleotides read TGCAGTGCTAGCGGAATAGCGGGAGGGGACAATGAGCAGTTCTTC.

This clonotype turned up a few times. The chain combines TRBV27 with TRBJ2-3, with a possible D match to TRBD1 (5 bases). V was shortened by 8 bases and J by 0 bases, with 12 bases between the two germline ends. The CDR3 sequence is 14 residues long. From germline, CDR1 is MNHEY and CDR2 SMNVEV (reference sequence). CDR3 sequence: CASSRAGSTDTQYF. The CDR3 bases are TGTGCCAGCTCCAGGGCCGGGAGCACAGATACGCAGTATTTT.

The chain combines TRBV19 with TRBJ1-1; D is unresolved. Germline V gene data show CDR1 as LNHDA and CDR2 as SQIVND (reference sequence). The CDR3 totals 14 residues. Trimming removed 6 bases from V and 0 bases from J, with 11 bases in between. The CDR3 sequence: CASSHIGLNTEAFF. CDR3 DNA: TGTGCCAGTAGCCACATAGGATTGAACACTGAAGCTTTCTTT.

The sample holds a few counts of this clonotype. Written as DNA, the CDR3 is TGTGCCAGCAGCGGGGGGTGGGGGGCCGAGCCCCAGCATTTT. It specifies CASSGGWGAEPQHF. The J gene is TRBJ1-5, the V gene TRBV28; possible D gene TRBD1, 6 bases. Trimming took 6 bases from V and 8 from J, leaving 17 bases between them. The CDR3 extends over 14 amino acids. The germline CDR1 and CDR2 sequences are MDHEN and SYDVKM.

The chain carries TRBV24-1 and TRBJ2-2, with D possibly TRBD1 on 6 matching bases. The CDR3 covers 16 residues. The germline gives CDR1 KGHDR, CDR2 SFDVKD. V gave up 3 bases and J gave up 4 bases, with 14 bases separating them. DNA of the CDR3: TGTGCCACCAGTGATACAACAGGGTTTAGCACCGGGGAGCTGTTTTTT. Encoded protein: CATSDTTGFSTGELFF.

The V gene is TRBV7-8, the J gene TRBJ1-1; 8 bases line up with TRBD1. CDR1 and CDR2 from the germline V gene are SGHVS and FQNEAQ. The CDR3 covers 17 residues. Unmatched junction bases numbered 8, after V lost 1 base and J lost 1 base. CDR3 sequence (DNA): TGTGCCAGCAGCTTAGGAACGGACAGGGTGAGGAACACTGAAGCTTTCTTT. It codes for CASSLGTDRVRNTEAFF.

This clonotype has more than one count but fewer than ten. The J gene is TRBJ2-1, the V gene TRBV24-1, with D perhaps given as TRBD1 or TRBD2 (6 bases each). Germline V gives CDR1 KGHDR, CDR2 SFDVKD. The length of the CDR3 is 14 residues. V lost 4 bases and J 10 bases, leaving 16 bases between the germline ends. Here the CDR3 DNA reads TGTGCCACCAGTGACTCTCGGAGGGGGTTCGAGCAGTTCTTC. Amino acid sequence: CATSDSRRGFEQFF.

The chain links TRBV27 to TRBJ2-7; D ambiguous. The V end lost 4 bases, the J end lost 5 bases, and 15 bases lay between the germline ends. The length of the CDR3 is 14 residues. Germline assignment: CDR1 MNHEY and CDR2 SMNVEV (reference sequence). CDR3 bases: TGTGCCAGCAGTTCCGGGCCCCCGAGGAACGAGCAGTACTTC. The encoded protein is CASSSGPPRNEQYF.

The chain is built from TRBV15 and TRBJ2-1, with 7 bases fitting TRBD2. The CDR3 extends over 15 amino acids. J lost 6 bases, V lost 0 bases, and 5 bases had no gene match. Germline V gives CDR1 LNHNV, CDR2 YYDKDF (reference sequence). The CDR3 loop reads CATSRDLAGVNEQFF. The CDR3 DNA reads TGTGCCACCAGCAGAGATCTGGCGGGAGTCAATGAGCAGTTCTTC.

This clonotype counts as large. The chain uses TRBV6-5 and TRBJ2-7; 11 bases align to TRBD1. Germline V gene sequence: CDR1 MNHEY, CDR2 SVGAGI. This CDR3 contains 17 residues. Trimming took 2 bases from V and 2 from J; bases not matched to a gene: 8. The CDR3 region has the DNA TGTGCCAGCAGTTACCCGGGACCGGGACAGGGGGCCTACGAGCAGTACTTC. Translating gives CASSYPGPGQGAYEQYF.

This clonotype was seen a few times. The CDR3 spells CATSDGTGGDQPQHF. CDR3 DNA sequence: TGTGCCACCAGTGATGGGACAGGGGGGGATCAGCCCCAGCATTTT. V usage is TRBV24-1 and J usage is TRBJ1-5, with TRBD1 matching over 11 bases. This CDR3 has 15 residues. Trimming took 3 bases from V and 5 from J; bases not matched to a gene: 2. Germline lookup yields CDR1 KGHDR and CDR2 SFDVKD.

The CDR3 nucleotides are TGTGCCAGTAGTATAGGCGCTAGCGGGAGCTACGAGCAGTACTTC. Protein: CASSIGASGSYEQYF. This chain links TRBV19 with TRBJ2-7, with TRBD2 identical over 10 bases. Germline assignment: CDR1 LNHDA and CDR2 SQIVND (reference sequence). Trimming took 1 base from V and 3 from J; bases not matched to a gene: 3. The CDR3 covers 15 residues. The full variable domain, completed using reference TRBV19 and TRBJ2-7, is DGGITQSPKYLFRKEGQNVTLSCEQNLNHDAMYWYRQDPGQGLRLIYYSQIVNDFQKGDIAEGYSVSREKKESFPLTVTSAQKNPTAFYLCASSIGASGSYEQYFGPGTRLTVT.

The chain combines TRBV30 with TRBJ2-7; D unresolved. Per germline, CDR1 GTSNPN and CDR2 SVGIG (reference sequence). Trimming stripped 5 bases from V and 4 bases from J, with 12 bases between. The CDR3 consists of 12 residues. The CDR3 coding sequence is TGTGCCTGGGATCCAGGATCTTACGAGCAGTACTTC. Its protein is CAWDPGSYEQYF.

CDR3 residues: CSVGEGLAVTDTQYF. The CDR3 DNA reads as TGCAGCGTGGGGGAGGGACTAGCGGTCACAGATACGCAGTATTTT. The V and J genes are TRBV29-1 and TRBJ2-3, with 11 bases that match TRBD2. Germline lookup yields CDR1 SQVTM and CDR2 ANQGSEA. The CDR3 has 15 residues. V shed 6 bases, J shed 2 bases, and the junction held 7 bases outside the gene matches.

This clonotype was seen a few times. Here the CDR3 reads CASRISGGFNQPQHF. CDR3 DNA: TGTGCCAGCCGCATATCTGGGGGCTTCAATCAGCCCCAGCATTTT. V is TRBV28 and J is TRBJ1-5; D is possibly TRBD1 (6 bases). Trimming took 8 bases from V and 3 from J, leaving 17 bases between them. CDR3 length: 15 residues. Germline CDR1 reads MDHEN; CDR2 reads SYDVKM.

The chain couples TRBV20-1 to TRBJ1-2; no reliable D call. This CDR3 contains 14 residues. The germline V gene has CDR1 DFQATT and CDR2 SNEGSKA (reference sequence). The V and J ends lost 0 bases and 4 bases respectively, with 12 bases between them. The CDR3 nucleotides are TGCAGTGCTAGAGATAATTCCGCAGCCTATGGCTACACCTTC. Translation gives CSARDNSAAYGYTF.

The table lists this clonotype with a few counts. J is TRBJ2-5 and V is TRBV20-1; tentatively, D is TRBD1 (6 bases). Germline V gene sequence: CDR1 DFQATT, CDR2 SNEGSKA (reference sequence). CDR3 length: 14 amino acids. V was pared by 7 bases and J by 8 bases, with 23 bases between. The CDR3 DNA is TGCAGTGTTTTAGACAGGAGCGGAGCCCTTACCCAGTACTTC. Protein product: CSVLDRSGALTQYF.

The V and J genes are TRBV18 and TRBJ1-1; TRBD1 matches at 8 bases. The junction had 5 bases not matched to a gene; V was cut back by 8 bases and J by 3 bases. Germline CDR1 KGHSH, CDR2 LQKENI. This CDR3 comprises 13 residues. The chain's CDR3 is CASGQGRDTEAFF. DNA for the CDR3: TGTGCCAGCGGACAGGGTAGAGACACTGAAGCTTTCTTT.